These 2 T cell receptor beta chains came from one sample sequenced in a study of T cell responses to AZD1222 COVID-19 vaccine. Clones were sequenced by immunoSEQ multiplex PCR, and TCRdb holds only the in-frame ones, with some missing. The table records about 81,000 clones, 80% to 95% of them present only once. The specimen comprised peripheral blood, sampled 28 days after the second AZD1222 dose. These receptors came from an adult who received the AZD1222 COVID-19 vaccine.

This rearrangement joins TRBV7-3 to TRBJ2-3; 8 bases map to TRBD2. The CDR3 totals 14 residues. CDR1 and CDR2 from the germline V gene are SGHTA and FQGTGA. Trimming took 4 bases from V and 4 from J; bases not matched to a gene: 4. CDR3 region: CASSSGGASDTQYF. CDR3 DNA sequence: TGTGCCAGCAGCTCCGGGGGGGCTTCAGATACGCAGTATTTT.

The gene calls are TRBV29-1 and TRBJ1-2; D is unclear. The CDR3 is made up of 14 amino acids. From germline, CDR1 is SQVTM and CDR2 ANQGSEA. V lost 6 bases and J lost 3, with 17 bases in between. The CDR3 sequence: CSVAGRAQDYGYTF. The DNA for the CDR3 is TGCAGCGTGGCAGGACGGGCCCAGGACTATGGCTACACCTTC.